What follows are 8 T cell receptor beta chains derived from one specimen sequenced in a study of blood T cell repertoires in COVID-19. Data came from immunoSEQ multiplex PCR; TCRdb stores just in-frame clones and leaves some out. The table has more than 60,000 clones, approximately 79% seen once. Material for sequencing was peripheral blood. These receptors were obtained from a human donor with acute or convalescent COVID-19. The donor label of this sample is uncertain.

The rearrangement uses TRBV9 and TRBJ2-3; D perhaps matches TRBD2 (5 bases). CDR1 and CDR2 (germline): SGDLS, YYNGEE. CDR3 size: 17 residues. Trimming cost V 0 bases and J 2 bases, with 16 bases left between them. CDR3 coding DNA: TGTGCCAGCAGCGTAGAGAGAACGGGGAATCCCACAGATACGCAGTATTTT. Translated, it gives CASSVERTGNPTDTQYF.

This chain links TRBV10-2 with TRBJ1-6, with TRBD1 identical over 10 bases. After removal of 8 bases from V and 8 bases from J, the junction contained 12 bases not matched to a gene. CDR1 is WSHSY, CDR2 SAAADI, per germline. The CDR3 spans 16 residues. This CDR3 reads CASSDRGQFGDSPLHF. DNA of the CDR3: TGCGCCAGCTCAGACAGGGGGCAGTTCGGTGATTCACCCCTCCACTTT.

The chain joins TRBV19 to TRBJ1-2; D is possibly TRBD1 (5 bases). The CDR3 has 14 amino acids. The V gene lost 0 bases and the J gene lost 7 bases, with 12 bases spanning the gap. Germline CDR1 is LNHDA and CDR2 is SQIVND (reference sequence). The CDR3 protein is CASSIDGTAPGYTF. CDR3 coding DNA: TGTGCCAGTAGTATAGACGGGACTGCGCCTGGCTACACCTTC.

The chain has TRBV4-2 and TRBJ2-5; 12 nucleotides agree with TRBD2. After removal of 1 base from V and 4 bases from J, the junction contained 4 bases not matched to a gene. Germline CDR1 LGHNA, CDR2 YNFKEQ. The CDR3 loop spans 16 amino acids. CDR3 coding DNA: TGTGCCAGCAGCCAAGGTACGACTAGCGGGAGAGAGACCCAGTACTTC. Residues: CASSQGTTSGRETQYF.

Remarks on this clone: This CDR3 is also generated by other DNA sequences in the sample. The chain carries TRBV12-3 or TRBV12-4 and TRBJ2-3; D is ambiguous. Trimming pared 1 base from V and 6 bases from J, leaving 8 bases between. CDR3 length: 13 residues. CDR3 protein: CASSLDGADTQYF. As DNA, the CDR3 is TGTGCCAGCAGTTTAGATGGTGCGGATACGCAGTATTTT.

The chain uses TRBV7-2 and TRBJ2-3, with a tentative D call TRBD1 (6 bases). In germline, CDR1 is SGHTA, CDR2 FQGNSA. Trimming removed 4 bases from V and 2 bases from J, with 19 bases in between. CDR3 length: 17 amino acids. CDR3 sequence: CASSSTRGTTITDTQYF. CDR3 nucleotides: TGTGCCAGCAGCTCAACGAGGGGGACAACCATCACAGATACGCAGTATTTT.

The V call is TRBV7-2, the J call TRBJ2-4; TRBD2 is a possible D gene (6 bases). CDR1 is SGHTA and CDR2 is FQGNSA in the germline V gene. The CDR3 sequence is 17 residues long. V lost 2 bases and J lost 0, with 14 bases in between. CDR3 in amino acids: CASSLSGDGLAKNIQYF. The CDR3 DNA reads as TGTGCCAGCAGCTTATCGGGAGACGGACTAGCCAAAAACATTCAGTACTTC.

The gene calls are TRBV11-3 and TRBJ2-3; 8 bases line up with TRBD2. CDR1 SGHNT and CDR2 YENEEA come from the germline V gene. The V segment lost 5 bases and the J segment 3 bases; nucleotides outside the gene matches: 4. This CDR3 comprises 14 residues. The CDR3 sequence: CASSRAGVTDTQYF. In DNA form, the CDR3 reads TGTGCCAGCAGCCGAGCGGGGGTAACAGATACGCAGTATTTT.